A selection of T cell receptor beta chains follows, all from one sample in a study of T cells expressing NK-cell markers. TCRdb reprocessed the 5' RACE reads, with one entry per CDR3 protein and no DNA. Its table records some 150,000 distinct CDR3 sequences. Sample: blood T cells: a sorted CD56 or NKG2C T cell subset, CD4+ or CD8+ T cells, or bulk PBMC T cells (not recorded which). The receptors stem from a man between 18 and 29 years old in good health. The CDR3 runs from the conserved cysteine through the conserved F or W.

TRBV29-1,TRBJ1-1,CSVPTGLMDTEAFF
TRBV12-5,TRBJ1-5,CASGFNTGQGADQPQHF
TRBV7-6,TRBJ2-1,CASSFRGDGGNEQFF
TRBV5-5,TRBJ1-1,CASSLATGETEAFF
TRBV19,TRBJ2-7,CTYLQGENYEQYF
TRBV7-6,TRBJ1-4,CASSLNNEKLFF
TRBV6-5,TRBJ2-1,CASSYSDYQGPWDEQFF
TRBV24-1,TRBJ1-2,CATSSRTVTYGYTF
TRBV4-3,TRBJ1-4,CASSQDQGASNEKLFF
TRBV28,TRBJ2-2,CASSPDRVEGTGELFF
TRBV4-2,TRBJ2-5,CASSQDVGAQETQYF
TRBV12-3/TRBV12-4,TRBJ2-1,CASSQPSDNEQFF
TRBV5-1,TRBJ2-3,CASSLEQGVGTDTQYF
TRBV12-3/TRBV12-4,TRBJ2-7,CASTPGLAGEGYEQYF
TRBV7-9,TRBJ2-1,CASRPGQEVPEQFF
TRBV25-1,TRBJ2-1,CASTAQQEAYNEQFF
TRBV12-3/TRBV12-4,TRBJ2-2,CASSRLWGPGELFF
TRBV20-1,TRBJ2-5,CSANREFQETQYF
TRBV5-6,TRBJ2-1,CASSGPGLAGTVGEQFF
TRBV29-1,TRBJ2-1,CSVEDLGSGILPYNEQFF
TRBV12-3/TRBV12-4,TRBJ2-5,CASNLAGGGQETQYF
TRBV7-9,TRBJ2-2,CASSLGTSGSPGELFF
TRBV24-1,TRBJ2-2,CATSDRGLAGGSTGELFF
TRBV3-1,TRBJ2-1,CASSHPGQGYNEQFF
TRBV27,TRBJ2-7,CASSYTGGGSYEQYF
TRBV5-1,TRBJ2-7,CASSLEGAYEQYF
TRBV7-9,TRBJ2-7,CASSLVLSGRSEQYF
TRBV25-1,TRBJ1-1,CASSDRPAGTEAFF
TRBV12-3/TRBV12-4,TRBJ1-5,CASSFKSSAGDQYSNQPQHF
TRBV27,TRBJ2-7,CASSPGLSEQYF
TRBV7-9,TRBJ2-5,CASSSNRREGQETQYF
TRBV30,TRBJ2-2,CAWSDGSGELFF
TRBV19,TRBJ2-1,CASAGAGLWDEQFF
TRBV20-1,TRBJ2-4,CSASGLAGRLSSIQYF
TRBV19,TRBJ1-5,CASSVGQGLNQPQHF
TRBV28,TRBJ1-2,CASRAPPANYGYTF
TRBV12-3/TRBV12-4,TRBJ2-5,CASSNLAGAGETQYF
TRBV14,TRBJ1-1,CASSQDAGTDTEAFF
TRBV15,TRBJ2-2,CATRTGTSESRTGELFF
TRBV11-2,TRBJ2-7,CASSLVLGGGYEQYF
TRBV2,TRBJ2-3,CASSEGRASTDTQYF
TRBV7-9,TRBJ2-5,CASSTSDRGTRETQYF
TRBV19,TRBJ2-7,CASSGSMSYEQYF
TRBV27,TRBJ2-7,CASSLPPGTGHDEQYF
TRBV20-1,TRBJ1-4,CSARLTGMGGEKLFF
TRBV24-1,TRBJ1-1,CATSDLGNTEAFF
TRBV19,TRBJ2-7,CASSPAEDSYEQYF
TRBV9,TRBJ1-5,CASSSGTNNYQPQHF